The T cell receptor (beta chain) under discussion was sequenced for a study of blood T cells in healthy people across ages (dated by TCRdb to 2014 to 2015). At the level of the whole study: In model experiments, template switching captured about one uniquely barcoded TCR beta cDNA molecule for every two T cells. Using the same blood draw, the study looked at two additional independent replicas of 1 million unique cDNA reads for two donors, one aged 18 to 30 and the other aged 80 or older. Four age groups were formed from the donors: young (average approximately 15 years), middle-aged (around 37), aged (about 68) and long-lived (around 80). The study measured age-related changes in TCR beta repertoire diversity using deep sequencing normalized with unique cDNA molecular identifiers.

The roughly 39 donors, aged roughly 6 to 90 years, were systemically healthy Caucasian individuals from Russia. Around 10 milliliters of peripheral blood were collected from each donor into EDTA-treated Vacutainer tubes. Ficoll-Paque density-gradient centrifugation was used to isolate PBMCs, with at least 6 million obtained per sample. Total RNA was extracted from PBMCs with Trizol reagent, with at least 6 micrograms obtained per sample. For every donor, an aliquot of PBMCs went through flow cytometry to measure the percentages of naive CD45RAhigh/CD27high T cells. This clonotype was observed a few times. Its binding antigen is unknown. Qualities for individual bases were not recorded, and no much larger clone is one base off. CDR1 and CDR2 (SQVTM, ANQGSEA) derive from the germline V gene. The CDR3, cysteine through phenylalanine, is 11 amino acids long. Only the CDR3 DNA stays, 33 bases, in frame from base 1.

Findings and caveats that apply to the study as a whole: Observed TCR beta diversity correlated strongly with the percentage of naive T cells measured by flow cytometry. Conclusive comparison of naive and antigen-experienced compartments was prevented by the profiling of bulk unsorted PBMCs. Estimates of total diversity based on one million sequenced T cells were regarded as lower bounds and as underestimates. Observed TCR beta diversity per million T cells fell roughly linearly with age, and a significant reduction was already apparent by age roughly 41. Compared with the aged group, the long-lived group had more naive CD4+ T cells, fewer expanded clones and increased TCR diversity, a pattern suggesting age selection. The CMV infection status of donors was not known, potentially confounding age-related changes in expanded clonotypes.

Receptor libraries were prepared by 5' RACE. Sequencing instrument: Illumina HiSeq 2500. A second PCR of 7 to 11 cycles was run with a J-beta primer mix and a sample-barcoded 5' primer. Each TCR beta cDNA molecule received a unique molecular identifier from a template-switch 5' adaptor carrying 12 random nucleotides. Each sample yielded at least 2.5 million CDR3-containing paired-end reads. First-strand cDNA synthesis was performed from all RNA using the Mint cDNA synthesis kit, with priming by a TRBC-specific oligonucleotide. All cDNA was treated with uracil-DNA glycosylase and then went through a first 18-cycle PCR with the universal primers M1SS and BC2_uni_R. In the paper's pipeline: For normalization, 1 million high-quality reads, each with a distinct molecular identifier, were randomly selected from each sample. Instead of being binned into consensus sequences, reads with shared molecular identifiers were discarded. MiTCR, run with a Q25 quality threshold and the strictest error-elimination algorithm, handled CDR3 identification, clonotype clustering and error correction. A nonparametric unseen species model with Euler transformation was used to estimate a lower bound on total TCR beta diversity. The raw public reads went through TCRdb reprocessing: fastp at Q25, MiXCR clone calling, in-frame beta chains kept. Duplicate CDR3 protein sequences are folded into a single record with the most common DNA and genes. TCRdb's processing, not the authors', yielded these V and J calls. In all, the sample holds hundreds of thousands of distinct CDR3 sequences, and approximately 25% of those were seen once. The ten largest account for 9.4% of the sample.

The same data also went into a second study, on T cells of mothers and their children. That second publication adds: The donors were nine systemically healthy Caucasian individuals, made up of three mothers and their six children. cDNA synthesis consumed the entire amount of extracted RNA, loaded at 1.5 ug RNA in each 15 ul reaction. In the second PCR, sample barcodes and 2-4 random nucleotides were introduced via the M1S primer. Over 9 million TCR beta CDR3 reads were obtained for each mother, and about 3 million reads were obtained for each child. Thymic selection similarly shapes TCR recombination output in related and unrelated pairs, with minor effect from inherited differences. Normalized repertoire overlap was always slightly but never significantly higher in related than unrelated mother-child pairs. With a sensitivity of around 97 clones per million clonotypes, no persistent microchimeric T cell clones were detected. In the study, deep NGS was used to compare the TCR beta repertoires of mothers and children, and features distinguishing related mother-child pairs from unrelated individuals were sought. Mothers averaged around 40 +/- 4 years of age and children averaged approximately 12 +/- 4 years. After adapters were ligated using NEBNext reagents, the libraries underwent 100+100 nt paired-end sequencing on an Illumina HiSeq 2000. To avoid cross-contamination, the mother libraries and the child libraries were prepared a month apart and sequenced in separate runs. For each donor, between 500,000 and 2,000,000 distinct TCR beta clonotypes were identified. Naive TCR beta clonotypes were estimated from low-frequency clonotypes matched to each donor's FACS-determined naive share, without sorting.

The receptor's source is a boy younger than 18 in good health. Rearrangement joined TRBV29-1 to TRBJ2-5, with 7 bases in between that match TRBD2. TRBJ2-1 explains the end of the DNA better; the J call may be wrong. Sequenced: blood. The base sequence is TGCAGCGGCGCGGGGGAGGATGAGCAGTTCTTC. Its product reads: CSGAGEDEQFF.